One and the same sample provided the 30 T cell receptor beta chains below, sequenced in a study of blood T cell repertoires in COVID-19 (TCRdb year 2020). Receptor libraries were prepared by the immunoSEQ multiplex PCR assay. Entries here come from immuneACCESS through TCRdb and include only in-frame sequences with V and J called. Some clones fail to appear in such tables; in the studies checked, an unresolved V gene covers under half of the shortfall, and the cause of the remainder is unknown. The sample table shows some 290,000 clones, and approximately 87% are seen once. Roughly 2.8% of the sample is in the top ten clones. The source material was peripheral blood. These receptors came from a woman in her 30s with COVID-19, enrolled during active disease.

V and J are TRBV19 and TRBJ1-1; tentatively, D is TRBD1 (5 bases). Germline CDR1 LNHDA, CDR2 SQIVND (reference sequence). This CDR3 comprises 15 residues. Deletions cut 8 bases from V and 1 base from J, with 17 bases between. Here the CDR3 reads CASATIGAKNTEAFF. DNA for the CDR3: TGTGCCAGTGCTACAATTGGGGCGAAGAACACTGAAGCTTTCTTT.

In this sample, this clone turned up once. The chain carries TRBV27 and TRBJ2-6; 7 bases map to TRBD1. V gave up 6 bases and J gave up 4 bases; unmatched junction bases: 12. CDR3 length: 17 residues. Germline-derived CDR1 and CDR2 are MNHEY and SMNVEV (reference sequence). CDR3 bases: TGTGCCAGCAGCCCCTCACAGGGGAAAGGCGGGGCCAACGTCCTGACTTTC. Translation: CASSPSQGKGGANVLTF.

The J gene is TRBJ1-5, the V gene TRBV23-1, with D tentatively TRBD1 (6 bases). TRBV23-1 has ORF status, its function being uncertain. This CDR3 is built from 16 residues. V gave up 0 bases and J gave up 5 bases, with 14 bases separating them. The DNA for the CDR3 is TGCGCCAGCAGTCAATCGTACAGGGTGCACCATCAGCCCCAGCATTTT. Encoded protein: CASSQSYRVHHQPQHF.

J is TRBJ2-7 and V is TRBV28; TRBD1 matches at 11 bases. CDR1 and CDR2 (germline): MDHEN, SYDVKM. CDR3 size: 16 residues. V was clipped by 5 bases and J by 3 bases; unmatched bases: 9. The CDR3 spells CASSQIRDRGGYEQYF. CDR3 in DNA: TGTGCCAGCAGTCAAATCCGGGACAGGGGGGGCTACGAGCAGTACTTC.

This rearrangement joins TRBV25-1 to TRBJ1-2, with 7 bases identical to TRBD1. Trimming removed 2 bases from V and 5 bases from J; junction bases left unmatched: 8. The germline V gene encodes CDR1 MGHDK and CDR2 SYGVNS. This CDR3 is built from 15 residues. The CDR3 spells CASSELGGRGYGYTF. The CDR3 nucleotides are TGTGCCAGCAGTGAACTCGGGGGCAGGGGGTATGGCTACACCTTC.

This clone was counted once. The chain couples TRBV11-1 to TRBJ1-1; tentatively, D is TRBD1 (5 bases). V was shortened by 2 bases and J by 5 bases, with 12 bases between the two germline ends. The CDR3 has 14 amino acids. The V gene's germline CDR1 is SGHAT and CDR2 FQDESV (reference sequence). The CDR3: CASSLQGMITEAFF. In DNA, the CDR3 is TGTGCCAGCAGCTTACAGGGAATGATAACTGAAGCTTTCTTT.

V and J are TRBV11-3 and TRBJ2-3; D is unclear. This CDR3 has 14 amino acids. Trimming cost V 3 bases and J 1 base, with 8 bases left between them. Germline values: CDR1 SGHNT, CDR2 YENEEA. The chain's CDR3 is CASSLSAGTDTQYF. The CDR3 nucleotides are TGTGCCAGCAGCTTGAGCGCGGGCACAGATACGCAGTATTTT.

V usage is TRBV5-1 and J usage is TRBJ2-1, with 14 nucleotides matching TRBD2. CDR3 length: 16 residues. The germline V gene has CDR1 SGHRS and CDR2 YFSETQ. V gave up 4 bases and J gave up 7 bases; unmatched junction bases: 7. The CDR3 DNA reads as TGCGCCAGCAGCGGACCGGGACTAGCGGGAGTAAATGAGCAGTTCTTC. This codes for CASSGPGLAGVNEQFF. The whole variable domain, filled in from reference TRBV5-1 and TRBJ2-1, reads KAGVTQTPRYLIKTRGQQVTLSCSPISGHRSVSWYQQTPGQGLQFLFEYFSETQRNKGNFPGRFSGRQFSNSRSEMNVSTLELGDSALYLCASSGPGLAGVNEQFFGPGTRLTVL.

The chain carries TRBV9 and TRBJ2-1; weak D call: TRBD2 (5 bases). The CDR3 spans 15 residues. V lost 0 bases to trimming and J lost 4 bases, with 11 bases between them. CDR1 SGDLS and CDR2 YYNGEE come from the germline V gene. CDR3 loop: CASSVEGDPYNEQFF. DNA of the CDR3: TGTGCCAGCAGCGTAGAGGGAGACCCTTACAATGAGCAGTTCTTC.

The chain is built from TRBV5-8 and TRBJ2-7; 7 bases fit TRBD2. The ends lost 1 base at V and 2 bases at J; junction bases unmatched: 9. This CDR3 comprises 16 residues. Germline CDR1 reads SGHTS; CDR2 reads YDEGEE. DNA for the CDR3: TGTGCCAGCAGCTTGTACCCGGGAGGCCCGGCCTACGAGCAGTACTTC. Amino acid sequence: CASSLYPGGPAYEQYF. The full variable domain, completed using reference TRBV5-8 and TRBJ2-7, is EAGVTQSPTHLIKTRGQQATLRCSPISGHTSVYWYQQALGLGLQFLLWYDEGEERNRGNFPPRFSGRQFPNYSSELNVNALELEDSALYLCASSLYPGGPAYEQYFGPGTRLTVT.

This clone was observed a single time. The chain carries TRBV5-1 and TRBJ2-1; tentative D call: TRBD1 (6 bases). Germline V gene sequence: CDR1 SGHRS, CDR2 YFSETQ. V was trimmed by 0 bases and J by 6 bases, leaving 19 bases between them. The CDR3 is 17 amino acids. The DNA for the CDR3 is TGCGCCAGCAGCTTGGCCTATGGACAGTTAAAGGGCAATGAGCAGTTCTTC. It translates to CASSLAYGQLKGNEQFF.

This chain joins TRBV27 and TRBJ1-2, with TRBD1 matching over 8 bases. V lost 7 bases, J lost 0 bases, and 16 bases stayed unmatched. This CDR3 contains 18 residues. Germline values: CDR1 MNHEY, CDR2 SMNVEV (reference sequence). CDR3 protein: CASKNIRTGFLPNYGYTF. The CDR3 region has the DNA TGTGCCAGCAAGAATATAAGGACAGGGTTTCTTCCTAACTATGGCTACACCTTC.

The chain uses TRBV6-5 and TRBJ2-1; no definite D call. Trimming pared 8 bases from V and 2 bases from J, leaving 10 bases between. The CDR3 contains 13 residues. Per germline, CDR1 MNHEY and CDR2 SVGAGI. CDR3 loop: CASSSSTYNEQFF. The CDR3 DNA reads as TGTGCCAGCTCCTCGAGCACCTACAATGAGCAGTTCTTC.

The gene calls are TRBV30 and TRBJ2-1, with a tentative D call TRBD2 (6 bases). Germline CDR1 and CDR2: GTSNPN and SVGIG (reference sequence). The CDR3 covers 14 residues. Trimming stripped 3 bases from V and 7 bases from J, with 16 bases between. The CDR3 protein is CAWRGEVSRNEQFF. CDR3 nucleotides: TGTGCCTGGAGGGGGGAGGTTAGTAGGAATGAGCAGTTCTTC.

As concerns this clone: No DNA is shown, since the ends of the CDR3 on it are uncertain; the CDR3 is the one TCRdb lists. This chain connects TRBV7-9 to TRBJ1-2; TRBD1 is the table's D call and was not checked against the DNA. Counting both end residues, the CDR3 totals 12 amino acids. Germline CDR1 SEHNR, CDR2 FQNEAQ (reference sequence). The CDR3 sequence: CASSLVGTGTNF.

As regards this clone: The junction shows a germline mismatch at one end, possibly a read error. The V gene is TRBV5-1, the J gene TRBJ2-1; D gene uncertain. Germline-derived CDR1 and CDR2 are SGHRS and YFSETQ. The CDR3 totals 16 residues. The CDR3 DNA is TGCGCCAGCACCTTGACCTTTGACTTATCCTACAATGAGCAGTTCTTC. Its translation: CASTLTFDLSYNEQFF.

The chain has TRBV4-1 and TRBJ2-6; 11 bases match TRBD2. The CDR3 is made up of 20 amino acids. Germline V lookup: CDR1 MGHRA, CDR2 YSYEKL. Unmatched junction bases numbered 14, after V lost 3 bases and J lost 4 bases. CDR3 sequence: CASSHERKLAGASGANVLTF. DNA of the CDR3: TGCGCCAGCAGCCATGAGAGGAAACTAGCGGGAGCCTCCGGGGCCAACGTCCTGACTTTC.

This sequence joins TRBV3-1 (or the pseudogene TRBV3-2) and TRBJ2-4, with TRBD2 matching over 7 bases. The CDR3 has 14 amino acids. CDR1 LGHDT and CDR2 YNNKEL come from the germline V gene (reference sequence). Trimming cost V 6 bases and J 6 bases; bases outside gene matches: 8. CDR3 protein: CASSPVPSGNIQYF. The CDR3 DNA follows: TGTGCCAGCAGTCCCGTTCCTAGCGGAAACATTCAGTACTTC.

This chain connects TRBV24-1 to TRBJ2-5; 12 bases match TRBD2. The CDR3 spans 14 residues. Trimming cost V 6 bases and J 4 bases; bases outside gene matches: 2. Germline CDR1 is KGHDR and CDR2 is SFDVKD. In DNA form, the CDR3 reads TGTGCCACCAGTTCTAGCGGGAGGGGAGAGACCCAGTACTTC. Its protein is CATSSSGRGETQYF.

The chain is built from TRBV27 and TRBJ2-1; TRBD2 matches 11 bases. J was trimmed by 6 bases and V by 0 bases; bases with no gene match: 4. Germline lookup yields CDR1 MNHEY and CDR2 SMNVEV (reference sequence). CDR3 size: 16 residues. The CDR3 protein is CASSLSASGRSNEQFF. CDR3 coding DNA: TGTGCCAGCAGTTTATCGGCTAGCGGGAGGAGCAATGAGCAGTTCTTC.

This clone showed up just once. The CDR3 DNA follows: TGTGCCAGCAGTTTGCAGGGGGGAGGTCAGCCCCAGCATTTT. Protein sequence: CASSLQGGGQPQHF. The chain employs TRBV6-5 and TRBJ1-5, with 7 nucleotides matching TRBD1. V lost 4 bases and J lost 6; bases outside the gene matches: 6. In germline, CDR1 is MNHEY, CDR2 SVGAGI. The CDR3 is 14 amino acids.

This clone has a handful of counts. The genes are TRBV3-1 (or the pseudogene TRBV3-2) and TRBJ2-4, with 12 bases aligning to TRBD2. CDR1 and CDR2 from the germline V gene are LGHDT and YNNKEL (reference sequence). V was clipped by 0 bases and J by 4 bases; unmatched bases: 4. This CDR3 comprises 17 residues. CDR3 sequence reads: CASSQDSGTSGKNIQYF. CDR3 DNA: TGTGCCAGCAGCCAAGATAGCGGGACTAGCGGGAAAAACATTCAGTACTTC.

With respect to this clone: This specimen includes other DNA sequences encoding the same CDR3. This chain joins TRBV6-1 and TRBJ1-5; 7 bases fit TRBD1. With 1 base clipped from V and 3 bases from J, the junction kept 3 bases outside the gene matches. CDR3 size: 15 residues. Germline-derived CDR1 and CDR2 are MNHNS and SASEGT. The CDR3 here is CASSEGTGYNQPQHF. The CDR3 DNA sequence: TGTGCCAGCAGTGAAGGGACAGGTTACAATCAGCCCCAGCATTTT.

Comments on this clone: Different DNA sequences within this sample yield the same CDR3. The gene calls are TRBV5-1 and TRBJ1-1; 7 positions agree with TRBD1. Germline V CDR1 and CDR2: SGHRS, YFSETQ. The J segment lost 0 bases and the V segment lost 4 bases, leaving 3 bases of the junction unmatched. The CDR3 is made up of 14 amino acids. DNA of the CDR3: TGCGCCAGCAGCCTGGGACAGATGAACACTGAAGCTTTCTTT. Amino acids: CASSLGQMNTEAFF.

This clone was seen a single time. The DNA for the CDR3 is TGTGCCAGCAGCACGGGACTAGCGGGAGTGGGTAGCACAGATACGCAGTATTTT. It encodes CASSTGLAGVGSTDTQYF. The rearrangement links TRBV5-4 to TRBJ2-3; 14 bases are shared with TRBD2. V lost 4 bases, J lost 0 bases, and 7 bases stayed unmatched. The CDR3 totals 18 residues. Germline V gene sequence: CDR1 SGHNT, CDR2 YYREEE (reference sequence).

As for this clone: Other DNA sequences in this sample translate to the same CDR3. The chain is built from TRBV29-1 and TRBJ1-2; perhaps TRBD1 as D (5 bases). Germline V gene data show CDR1 as SQVTM and CDR2 as ANQGSEA. Trimming stripped 2 bases from V and 2 bases from J, with 6 bases between. CDR3 size: 12 residues. The CDR3 region is CSVERGNYGYTF. As DNA, the CDR3 is TGCAGCGTTGAACGGGGGAACTATGGCTACACCTTC.

This chain joins TRBV4-2 and TRBJ2-3, with TRBD2 identical over 10 bases. Germline V gene data show CDR1 as LGHNA and CDR2 as YNFKEQ. With 1 base clipped from V and 0 bases from J, the junction kept 4 bases outside the gene matches. CDR3 length: 17 amino acids. CDR3 amino acids: CASSQVTSGDSTDTQYF. The CDR3 region has the DNA TGTGCCAGCAGCCAAGTCACTAGCGGGGACAGCACAGATACGCAGTATTTT.

The chain employs TRBV25-1 and TRBJ1-1; 11 bases are a match to TRBD1. CDR1 and CDR2 from the germline V gene are MGHDK and SYGVNS. Unmatched junction bases numbered 13, after V lost 5 bases and J lost 5 bases. The CDR3 is 17 amino acids. The CDR3 bases are TGTGCCAGCAGTTCTTCCAGGGACAGGGGGGGAAGAACTGAAGCTTTCTTT. It is translated as CASSSSRDRGGRTEAFF.

V and J are TRBV6-5 and TRBJ1-2; tentative D call: TRBD1 (6 bases). The V gene lost 5 bases and the J gene lost 11 bases, with 21 bases spanning the gap. This CDR3 is 14 amino acids long. Germline V gene data show CDR1 as MNHEY and CDR2 as SVGAGI. The CDR3 DNA follows: TGTGCCAGCAGTACGCTACAGGGATCTCCTAAATACACCTTC. Protein product: CASSTLQGSPKYTF.

The gene calls are TRBV7-3 and TRBJ2-3; TRBD2 aligns across 11 bases. Germline lookup yields CDR1 SGHTA and CDR2 FQGTGA. After removal of 3 bases from V and 2 bases from J, the junction contained 4 bases not matched to a gene. CDR3 length equals 16 residues. CDR3 DNA sequence: TGTGCCAGCAGCTTGACTAGCGGGACGAACACAGATACGCAGTATTTT. Encoded protein: CASSLTSGTNTDTQYF.